These 8 T cell receptor beta chains were all obtained from the same sample, sequenced in a study of T cells expressing NK-cell markers. TCRdb reprocessed the 5' RACE reads and keeps a single row for each CDR3 protein, giving no DNA. The repertoire table contains 140,000 to 150,000 distinct CDR3 sequences. The sample comprised blood T cells: a sorted CD56 or NKG2C T cell subset, CD4+ or CD8+ T cells, or bulk PBMC T cells (not recorded which). The receptors stem from a man younger than 30 in good health.

The chain has TRBV7-2 and TRBJ2-1; the D call of TRBD1 rests on TCRdb alone, since no DNA is present to check it. This CDR3 has 15 residues. The V gene's germline CDR1 is SGHTA and CDR2 FQGNSA. The CDR3 here is CASSSLGGPYNEQFF.

This chain uses TRBV24-1 with TRBJ2-1; checking the TCRdb D call of TRBD1 is not possible without DNA. The CDR3 covers 15 residues. Per the germline V gene, CDR1 is KGHDR and CDR2 is SFDVKD. Here the CDR3 reads CATSEQAPSYNEQFF.

This chain joins TRBV5-6 and TRBJ2-1; without DNA, the TCRdb call of TRBD1 cannot be checked. This CDR3 has 12 residues. Germline-derived CDR1 and CDR2 are SGHDT and YYEEEE. The CDR3 sequence: CASSADRLKQFF.

The V and J genes are TRBV19 and TRBJ2-1; TCRdb picks TRBD2, but there is no DNA to check that call. The CDR3 is made up of 14 amino acids. The germline V gene has CDR1 LNHDA and CDR2 SQIVND (reference sequence). The CDR3 reads CASNPGLAGNEQFF.

J is TRBJ2-5 and V is TRBV23-1; TCRdb selects TRBD1, and the lack of DNA leaves this call unchecked. TRBV23-1 is placed among ORFs of uncertain function. The CDR3 covers 16 residues. CDR3 residues: CASRPSTDKLGETQYF.

The chain combines TRBV7-9 with TRBJ1-2. CDR1 and CDR2 (germline): SEHNR, FQNEAQ (reference sequence). CDR3 length: 13 residues. This chain's CDR3 is CASSLTGGYGYTF.

This CDR3 reads CASSYRPAGRQTQYF. The rearrangement links TRBV6-5 to TRBJ2-5; TCRdb lists TRBD1, though no DNA is available to test this call. The CDR3 covers 15 residues. Germline lookup yields CDR1 MNHEY and CDR2 SVGAGI.

This rearrangement joins TRBV2 to TRBJ2-1; TCRdb reports TRBD2, a call that lacks DNA to check it against. This CDR3 has 14 residues. Per the germline V gene, CDR1 is SNHLY and CDR2 is FYNNEI. This CDR3 is CASFRDSAYNEQFF. Full variable domain (outside the CDR3, taken from reference TRBV2 and TRBJ2-1): EPEVTQTPSHQVTQMGQEVILRCVPISNHLYFYWYRQILGQKVEFLVSFYNNEISEKSEIFDDQFSVERPDGSNFTLKIRSTKLEDSAMYFCASFRDSAYNEQFFGPGTRLTVL.